The rows below give T cell receptor beta chains drawn from one sample of a study of a mutant IDH1 vaccine in newly diagnosed glioma. Measured with immunoSEQ multiplex PCR; TCRdb has only the in-frame clones, and not every one. The sample includes some 38,000 clones, 75% to 80% of them seen just once. The antigens for these receptors are not known. The input for sequencing was PBMCs, taken from a glioma patient whose treatment included an IDH1 peptide vaccine. The source is a man aged 35 to 55 with glioma. Each CDR3 is given with its conserved first and last residue. Fields, in order: V gene, D gene, clone size, J gene, CDR3 DNA, CDR3 protein. D genes are given only for firm matches. Only part of the rows carry a size: once, few, many, or a class if the clone is expanded.

V: TRBV6-6
D: TRBD1
size: .
J: TRBJ1-2
DNA: TGTGCCAGCAGTCCGCAGGGGGCGCGGGGCTACACCTTC
CDR3: CASSPQGARGYTF

V: TRBV21-1
D: .
size: .
J: TRBJ2-7
DNA: TGTGCCAGCACTAAAGGGTTCTCCTACGAGCAGTACTTC
CDR3: CASTKGFSYEQYF

V: TRBV25-1
D: .
size: .
J: TRBJ2-5
DNA: TGTGCCAGCAGTGATTTTAGGCAAGGGATAGAGACCCAGTACTTC
CDR3: CASSDFRQGIETQYF

V: TRBV4-1
D: .
size: .
J: TRBJ2-7
DNA: TGCGCCAGCAGCCGGGACTTTGCCCACGAGCAGTACTTC
CDR3: CASSRDFAHEQYF

V: TRBV5-1
D: .
size: .
J: TRBJ1-1
DNA: TGCGCCAGCAGCCTAAACCTAGCAGGCTATTCGGCTGAAGCTTTCTTT
CDR3: CASSLNLAGYSAEAFF

V: TRBV9
D: .
size: .
J: TRBJ1-2
DNA: TGTGCCAGCAGCGTAGACGCAGGAGGGTATGGCTACACCTTC
CDR3: CASSVDAGGYGYTF

V: TRBV7-8
D: TRBD2
size: .
J: TRBJ2-7
DNA: TGTGCCAGCAGCCCAATCGGGCTCGGGGGGGCCTACGAGCAGTACTTC
CDR3: CASSPIGLGGAYEQYF

V: TRBV10-2
D: .
size: .
J: TRBJ1-2
DNA: TGCGCCACCCGGAACTATGGCTACACCTTC
CDR3: CATRNYGYTF

V: TRBV7-8
D: .
size: .
J: TRBJ2-1
DNA: TGTGCCAGCAGCCTCCGTGATCTCGGGATCTACAATGAGCAGTTCTTC
CDR3: CASSLRDLGIYNEQFF

V: TRBV10-3
D: TRBD2
size: .
J: TRBJ2-5
DNA: TGTGCCATCAGTGACCCCGGGGGGTCGCAAGAGACCCAGTACTTC
CDR3: CAISDPGGSQETQYF

V: TRBV6-5
D: .
size: .
J: TRBJ1-3
DNA: TGTGCCAGCAGTTACTCAGGGAGCTCTGGAAACACCATATATTTT
CDR3: CASSYSGSSGNTIYF

V: TRBV15
D: .
size: .
J: TRBJ1-3
DNA: TGTGCCACCAGCAGAGACACAGGGTCTGGAAACACCATATATTTT
CDR3: CATSRDTGSGNTIYF

V: TRBV19
D: TRBD2
size: .
J: TRBJ2-7
DNA: TGTGCCAGTAGTAGAGCCGGGACTATAGCCTACGAGCAGTACTTC
CDR3: CASSRAGTIAYEQYF

V: TRBV5-6
D: .
size: .
J: TRBJ1-5
DNA: TGTGCCAGCAGCTTGGGGAAACAAGCTTATAGCAATCAGCCCCAGCATTTT
CDR3: CASSLGKQAYSNQPQHF

V: TRBV6-4
D: TRBD1
size: .
J: TRBJ1-5
DNA: TGTGCCAGCAGCGTCACAGGGGATAGCAATCAGCCCCAGCATTTT
CDR3: CASSVTGDSNQPQHF

V: TRBV2
D: .
size: .
J: TRBJ2-5
DNA: TGTGCCAGCAGTGAACCGGGTCCGATAAAGACCCAGTACTTC
CDR3: CASSEPGPIKTQYF

V: TRBV5-1
D: .
size: .
J: TRBJ2-1
DNA: TGCGCCAGCAGCCTGGTCAGTGGGGCCAATGAGCAGTTCTTC
CDR3: CASSLVSGANEQFF

V: TRBV6-6
D: .
size: once
J: TRBJ2-7
DNA: TGTGCCAGCAGTTACAAGGGGTCCCTCTCCTACGAGCAGTACTTC
CDR3: CASSYKGSLSYEQYF

V: TRBV2
D: .
size: .
J: TRBJ1-6
DNA: TGTGCCAGCGAGGGGTCCTATAATTCACCCCTCCACTTT
CDR3: CASEGSYNSPLHF

V: TRBV6-1
D: .
size: .
J: TRBJ1-5
DNA: TGTGCCAGCAGTGAAGCGGTTACCAGCAGGCAGCCCCAGCATTTT
CDR3: CASSEAVTSRQPQHF

V: TRBV7-2
D: TRBD2
size: .
J: TRBJ2-5
DNA: TGTGCCAGCAGCTTAGCCGGGAGGGGAGAGACCCAGTACTTC
CDR3: CASSLAGRGETQYF

V: TRBV5-4
D: .
size: .
J: TRBJ2-1
DNA: TGTGCCAGCAGCTCCGCATACAATGAGCAGTTCTTC
CDR3: CASSSAYNEQFF

V: TRBV29-1
D: .
size: .
J: TRBJ1-2
DNA: TGCAGCGCAACGCGACAGAGAAGTGTCGATGGCTACACCTTC
CDR3: CSATRQRSVDGYTF

V: TRBV7-2
D: .
size: .
J: TRBJ2-1
DNA: TGTGCCAGCAGCTTAAGAAATGAGCAGTTCTTC
CDR3: CASSLRNEQFF

V: TRBV18
D: TRBD1
size: .
J: TRBJ2-7
DNA: TGTGCCAGCGCCTCCGGGACAGACTACGAGCAGTACTTC
CDR3: CASASGTDYEQYF

V: TRBV15
D: .
size: .
J: TRBJ1-3
DNA: TGTGCCACCAGTAGCGAGGGGGTGTTCGACGGTGGTAGGAACACCATATATTTT
CDR3: CATSSEGVFDGGRNTIYF

V: TRBV5-4
D: TRBD2
size: .
J: TRBJ2-5
DNA: TGTGCCAGCAGACTAGCGGGGGAGCAAGAGACCCAGTACTTC
CDR3: CASRLAGEQETQYF

V: TRBV30
D: .
size: .
J: TRBJ1-6
DNA: TGTGCCTGGACCCCCCTCCGGTTGAGCAATTCACCCCTCCACTTT
CDR3: CAWTPLRLSNSPLHF

V: TRBV18
D: .
size: .
J: TRBJ1-5
DNA: TGTGCCAGCTCACAGGGGAGGGATCAGCCCCAGCATTTT
CDR3: CASSQGRDQPQHF

V: TRBV23-1
D: .
size: .
J: TRBJ1-5
DNA: TGCGCCAGCAGTCAATGGAGCCAACCACATCAGCCCCAGCATTTT
CDR3: CASSQWSQPHQPQHF

V: TRBV4-1
D: .
size: .
J: TRBJ1-3
DNA: TGCGCCAGCAGCCTTACAGTGGTTGAAAACACCATATATTTT
CDR3: CASSLTVVENTIYF

V: TRBV4-1
D: .
size: .
J: TRBJ1-5
DNA: TGCGCCAGCAGCCAAGACAGTACTCTCAATCAGCCCCAGCATTTT
CDR3: CASSQDSTLNQPQHF

V: TRBV6-4
D: .
size: .
J: TRBJ1-2
DNA: TGTGCCAGCAGTCCCCATTTCACCTATGGCTACACCTTC
CDR3: CASSPHFTYGYTF

V: TRBV20-1
D: TRBD1
size: .
J: TRBJ2-5
DNA: TGCAGTGCTCCCAGGGGGGAGACCCAGTACTTC
CDR3: CSAPRGETQYF

V: TRBV6-1
D: .
size: .
J: TRBJ1-6
DNA: TGTGCCAGCAGTGAACCGTCAGCCTGGGGTTCACCCCTCCACTTT
CDR3: CASSEPSAWGSPLHF

V: TRBV29-1
D: .
size: once
J: TRBJ1-2
DNA: TGCAGCGCCGCCATTGCCGACAGGATTAACTATGGCTACACCTTC
CDR3: CSAAIADRINYGYTF

V: TRBV9
D: TRBD2
size: .
J: TRBJ2-1
DNA: TGTGCCAGCAGCCGACTAGCGGGGGGGCAGGATGAGCAGTTCTTC
CDR3: CASSRLAGGQDEQFF

V: TRBV5-6
D: .
size: .
J: TRBJ2-5
DNA: TGTGCCAGCAGCCCAAGGTTCCCCCAAGAGACCCAGTACTTC
CDR3: CASSPRFPQETQYF

V: TRBV5-6
D: TRBD1
size: once
J: TRBJ1-2
DNA: TGTGCCAGCAGCACCACAGGGGGAGCTAACTATGGCTACACCTTC
CDR3: CASSTTGGANYGYTF

V: TRBV29-1
D: TRBD1
size: few
J: TRBJ1-2
DNA: TGCAGCGCTGGGACAGGGGAAAACTATGGCTACACCTTC
CDR3: CSAGTGENYGYTF

V: TRBV9
D: TRBD2
size: .
J: TRBJ2-3
DNA: TGTGCCAGCAGCGTACTAGCGGGGCCCACAGATACGCAGTATTTT
CDR3: CASSVLAGPTDTQYF

V: TRBV6-1
D: .
size: .
J: TRBJ1-4
DNA: TGTGCCAGCAGCGGTTTGGGGCCCGGGGATGAAAAACTGTTTTTT
CDR3: CASSGLGPGDEKLFF

V: TRBV29-1
D: .
size: .
J: TRBJ1-1
DNA: TGCAGCGTTGTCGGGCGGCAAGAAGCTTTCTTT
CDR3: CSVVGRQEAFF

V: TRBV6-5
D: .
size: .
J: TRBJ2-2
DNA: TGTGCCAGCAGTTACGTACTCCCCACCGGGGAGCTGTTTTTT
CDR3: CASSYVLPTGELFF